This T cell receptor (beta chain) was sequenced for a study of regulatory T cells in long-lasting Graves disease. CDR1 and CDR2 from the germline V gene are SGHVS and FQNEAQ. The CDR3 sequence is 13 residues long. Trimming pared 6 bases from V and 5 bases from J, leaving 14 bases between. This clonotype has ten or more counts. Arm-PCR of CDR3 regions and iRepertoire HTBI primers were used to build TCR beta libraries. TCRdb ran MiXCR on the multiplex PCR reads and lists one entry per CDR3 protein. The table lists hundreds of thousands of distinct CDR3 sequences, less than 20% of them singletons, with approximately 22% in the top ten. Documented time point: newly diagnosed GD, antithyroid drugs for less than 3 months. PBMC-derived RNA was used for the TCR library.

The sample here was peripheral blood mononuclear cells (PBMCs), taken at new diagnosis, from a patient treated with antithyroid drugs. This receptor was identified in a female donor with Graves disease. The genes are TRBV7-8 and TRBJ2-7, with D hard to call. The CDR3 loop is CASSLSWVNEQYF. The CDR3, as DNA: TGTGCCAGCAGTCTCAGCTGGGTCAACGAGCAGTACTTC.